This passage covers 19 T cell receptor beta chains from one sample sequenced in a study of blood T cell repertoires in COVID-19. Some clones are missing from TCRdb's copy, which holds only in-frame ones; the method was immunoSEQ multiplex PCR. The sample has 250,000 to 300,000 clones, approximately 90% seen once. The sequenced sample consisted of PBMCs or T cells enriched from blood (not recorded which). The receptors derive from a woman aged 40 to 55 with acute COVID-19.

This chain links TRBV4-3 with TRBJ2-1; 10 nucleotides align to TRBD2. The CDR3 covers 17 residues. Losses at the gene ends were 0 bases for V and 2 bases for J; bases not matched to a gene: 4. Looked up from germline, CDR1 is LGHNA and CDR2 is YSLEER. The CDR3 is CASSQEVAGGPYNEQFF. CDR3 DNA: TGCGCCAGCAGCCAAGAAGTAGCGGGAGGCCCCTACAATGAGCAGTTCTTC.

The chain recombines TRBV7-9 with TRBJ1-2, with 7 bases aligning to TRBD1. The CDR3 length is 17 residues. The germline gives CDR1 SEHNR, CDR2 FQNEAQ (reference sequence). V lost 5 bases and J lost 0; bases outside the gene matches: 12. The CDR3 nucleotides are TGTGCCAGCAGCCAAGAGGACAGGTTCACTCCTAACTATGGCTACACCTTC. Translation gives CASSQEDRFTPNYGYTF.

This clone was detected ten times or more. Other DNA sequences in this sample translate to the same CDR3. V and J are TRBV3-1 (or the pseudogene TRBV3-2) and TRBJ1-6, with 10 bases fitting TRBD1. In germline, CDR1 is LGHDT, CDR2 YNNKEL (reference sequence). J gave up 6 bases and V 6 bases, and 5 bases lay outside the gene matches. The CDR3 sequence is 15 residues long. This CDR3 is CASRDRDRGNSPLHF. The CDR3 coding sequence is TGTGCCAGCAGGGATCGGGACAGGGGTAATTCACCCCTCCACTTT.

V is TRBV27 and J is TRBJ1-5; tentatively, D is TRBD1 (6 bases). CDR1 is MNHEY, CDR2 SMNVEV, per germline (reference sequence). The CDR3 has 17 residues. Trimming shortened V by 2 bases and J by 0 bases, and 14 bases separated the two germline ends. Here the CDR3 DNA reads TGTGCCAGCAGTTTAAACGGGGGGCCTTATAGCAATCAGCCCCAGCATTTT. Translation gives CASSLNGGPYSNQPQHF.

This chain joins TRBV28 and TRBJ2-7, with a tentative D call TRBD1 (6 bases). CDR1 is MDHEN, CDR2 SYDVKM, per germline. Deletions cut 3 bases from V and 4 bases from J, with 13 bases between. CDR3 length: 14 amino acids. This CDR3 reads CASSFSGTQYEQYF. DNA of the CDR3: TGTGCCAGCAGTTTTTCCGGGACACAGTACGAGCAGTACTTC.

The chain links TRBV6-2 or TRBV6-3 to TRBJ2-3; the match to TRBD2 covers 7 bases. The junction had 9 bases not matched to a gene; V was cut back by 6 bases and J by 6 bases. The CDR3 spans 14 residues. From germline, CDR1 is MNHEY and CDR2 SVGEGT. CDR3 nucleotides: TGTGCCAGCAGCCCTGCGAGCGGGGACGATACGCAGTATTTT. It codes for CASSPASGDDTQYF.

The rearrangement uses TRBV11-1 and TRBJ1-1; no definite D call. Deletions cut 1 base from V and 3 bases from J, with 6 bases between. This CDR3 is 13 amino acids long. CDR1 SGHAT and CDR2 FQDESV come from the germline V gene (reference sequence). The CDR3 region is CASSLVGYTEAFF. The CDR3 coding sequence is TGTGCCAGCAGCTTAGTCGGTTACACTGAAGCTTTCTTT.

CDR3 nucleotide sequence: TGTGCCAGCAGCTCTAGCGGGAGGGCGGCCCGCTCCTACAATGAGCAGTTCTTC. Amino acid sequence: CASSSSGRAARSYNEQFF. The rearrangement uses TRBV5-6 and TRBJ2-1, with TRBD2 matching over 12 bases. Germline V gene data show CDR1 as SGHDT and CDR2 as YYEEEE. The CDR3 runs 18 residues. J was trimmed by 0 bases and V by 3 bases; bases with no gene match: 7.

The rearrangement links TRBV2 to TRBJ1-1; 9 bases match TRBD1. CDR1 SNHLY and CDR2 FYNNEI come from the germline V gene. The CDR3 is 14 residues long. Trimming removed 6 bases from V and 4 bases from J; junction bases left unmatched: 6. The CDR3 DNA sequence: TGTGCCAGCAGACCACAGGGGGCGGTCACTGAAGCTTTCTTT. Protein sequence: CASRPQGAVTEAFF.

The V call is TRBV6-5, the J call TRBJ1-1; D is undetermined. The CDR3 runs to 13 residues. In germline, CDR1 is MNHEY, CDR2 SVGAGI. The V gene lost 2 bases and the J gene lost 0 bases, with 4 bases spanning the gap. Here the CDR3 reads CASSYAMNTEAFF. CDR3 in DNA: TGTGCCAGCAGTTACGCGATGAACACTGAAGCTTTCTTT.

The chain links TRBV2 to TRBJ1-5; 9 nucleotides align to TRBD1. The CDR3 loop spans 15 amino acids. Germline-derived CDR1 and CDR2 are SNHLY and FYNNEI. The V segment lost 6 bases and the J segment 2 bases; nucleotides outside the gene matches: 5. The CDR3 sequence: CASRVGQGGNQPQHF. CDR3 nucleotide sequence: TGTGCCAGCAGGGTGGGACAGGGAGGCAATCAGCCCCAGCATTTT.

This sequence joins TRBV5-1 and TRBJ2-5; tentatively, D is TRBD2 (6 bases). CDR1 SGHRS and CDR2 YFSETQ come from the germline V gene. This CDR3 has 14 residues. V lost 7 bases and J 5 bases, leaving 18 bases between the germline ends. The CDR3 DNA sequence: TGCGCCAGCTCCGGAGGGGTGAGTTCGGAGACCCAGTACTTC. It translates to CASSGGVSSETQYF.

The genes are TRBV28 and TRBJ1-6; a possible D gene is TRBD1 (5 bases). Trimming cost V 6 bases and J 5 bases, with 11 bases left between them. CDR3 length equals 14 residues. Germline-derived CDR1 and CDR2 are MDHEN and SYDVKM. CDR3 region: CASSYRQDNSPLHF. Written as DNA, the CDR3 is TGTGCCAGCAGCTACAGGCAGGATAATTCACCCCTCCACTTT.

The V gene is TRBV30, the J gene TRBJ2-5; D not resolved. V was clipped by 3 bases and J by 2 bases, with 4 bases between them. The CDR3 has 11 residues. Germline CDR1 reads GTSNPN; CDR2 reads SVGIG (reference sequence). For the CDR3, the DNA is TGTGCCTGGAGATATCAAGAGACCCAGTACTTC. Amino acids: CAWRYQETQYF.

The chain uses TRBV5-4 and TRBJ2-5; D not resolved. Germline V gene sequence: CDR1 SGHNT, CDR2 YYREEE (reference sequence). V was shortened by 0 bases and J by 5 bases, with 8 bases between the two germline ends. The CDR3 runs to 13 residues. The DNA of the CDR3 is TGTGCCAGCAGCTTGGGGGCATTGGAGACCCAGTACTTC. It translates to CASSLGALETQYF.

This CDR3 is CASSLGAGGRMAYNEQFF. In nucleotides, the CDR3 is TGTGCCAGCAGCTTAGGAGCGGGGGGTCGGATGGCCTACAATGAGCAGTTCTTC. V gene TRBV7-2 combines with J gene TRBJ2-1, with 9 bases lining up with TRBD2. Trimming removed 1 base from V and 2 bases from J; junction bases left unmatched: 9. Germline CDR1 and CDR2: SGHTA and FQGNSA. The CDR3 is 18 amino acids.

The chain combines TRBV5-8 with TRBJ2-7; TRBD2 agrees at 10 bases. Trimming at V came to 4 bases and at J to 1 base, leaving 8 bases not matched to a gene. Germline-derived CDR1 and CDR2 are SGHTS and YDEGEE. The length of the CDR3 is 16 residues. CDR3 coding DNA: TGTGCCAGCAGCCCAGGACTAGCGGTTATATCCTACGAGCAGTACTTC. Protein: CASSPGLAVISYEQYF.

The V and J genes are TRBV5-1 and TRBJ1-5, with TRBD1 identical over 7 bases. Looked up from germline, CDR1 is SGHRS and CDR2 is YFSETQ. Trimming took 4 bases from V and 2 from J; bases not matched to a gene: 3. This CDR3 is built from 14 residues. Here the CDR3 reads CASSRQGGNQPQHF. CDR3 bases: TGCGCCAGCAGCCGACAGGGAGGCAATCAGCCCCAGCATTTT.

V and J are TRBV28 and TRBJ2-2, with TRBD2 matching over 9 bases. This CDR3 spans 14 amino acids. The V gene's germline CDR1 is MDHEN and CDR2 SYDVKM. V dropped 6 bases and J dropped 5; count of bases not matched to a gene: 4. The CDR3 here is CASRRGGSTGELFF. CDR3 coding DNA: TGTGCCAGCAGGCGGGGGGGCAGTACCGGGGAGCTGTTTTTT.